These T cell receptor beta chains were read from a single sample in a study of CD8+CD57+ T cells in acquired aplastic anemia. TCRdb independently ran MiXCR on the reads; one entry per CDR3 protein. Among 200,000 to 250,000 distinct CDR3 sequences listed, 65% were seen once. Sequencing input: sorted CD4+, CD8+, or CD8+CD57+ T cells (not recorded which) from PBMCs. The receptors were sampled from a human donor with aplastic anemia. Each CDR3 is given with its conserved first and last residue. A D gene is named only where the DNA matches it firmly. The listing skips clone size in some rows; elsewhere it reads once, few, many or a size class.

d_call: NA
clone_size: once
j_call: TRBJ1-2
v_call: TRBV7-6
cdr3_nt: TGTGCCAGCAGCCTAGTCTCGACAGCTGGCTACACCTTC
cdr3_aa: CASSLVSTAGYTF

d_call: TRBD1
clone_size: NA
j_call: TRBJ1-1
v_call: TRBV7-3
cdr3_nt: TGTGCCAGCAGTCGACAGGGGGTCAATGAAGCTTTCTTT
cdr3_aa: CASSRQGVNEAFF

d_call: TRBD2
clone_size: few
j_call: TRBJ2-7
v_call: TRBV19
cdr3_nt: TGTGCCAGTAGTAAGGGACTAGCGGGACGCTCCTACGAGCAGTACTTC
cdr3_aa: CASSKGLAGRSYEQYF

d_call: NA
clone_size: NA
j_call: TRBJ2-7
v_call: TRBV7-9
cdr3_nt: TGTGCCAGCGGCTTAGGGGCAGCTTCCTACGAGCAGTACTTC
cdr3_aa: CASGLGAASYEQYF

d_call: NA
clone_size: NA
j_call: TRBJ2-1
v_call: TRBV7-9
cdr3_nt: TGTGCCAGCAGCCTGACCCTGGATGATGAGCAGTTCTTC
cdr3_aa: CASSLTLDDEQFF

d_call: TRBD1
clone_size: NA
j_call: TRBJ2-3
v_call: TRBV24-1
cdr3_nt: TGTGCCACCAGGGGGGCAGGGGGCGCAGATACGCAGTATTTT
cdr3_aa: CATRGAGGADTQYF

d_call: NA
clone_size: NA
j_call: TRBJ1-2
v_call: TRBV7-9
cdr3_nt: TGTGCCAGCAGCTTATGGCCCGATGGCTACACCTTC
cdr3_aa: CASSLWPDGYTF

d_call: TRBD1
clone_size: NA
j_call: TRBJ1-4
v_call: TRBV15
cdr3_nt: TGTGCCACCACGGGACAGGGCACGGCAACTAATGAAAAACTGTTTTTT
cdr3_aa: CATTGQGTATNEKLFF

d_call: NA
clone_size: NA
j_call: TRBJ1-1
v_call: TRBV24-1
cdr3_nt: TGTGCCACGAATCCCCCCGGGGTCACTGAAGCTTTCTTT
cdr3_aa: CATNPPGVTEAFF

d_call: NA
clone_size: NA
j_call: TRBJ2-5
v_call: TRBV5-1
cdr3_nt: TGCGCCAGCAGCTTAGTGGGAGAGGCACAGTACTTC
cdr3_aa: CASSLVGEAQYF

d_call: TRBD1
clone_size: NA
j_call: TRBJ1-2
v_call: TRBV30
cdr3_nt: TGTGCCTGGGACGAACAGGGGAACTATGGCTACACCTTC
cdr3_aa: CAWDEQGNYGYTF

d_call: NA
clone_size: NA
j_call: TRBJ2-6
v_call: TRBV4-1
cdr3_nt: TGCGCCAGCAGCCAAGATCAAGCAGACCTCTCTGGGGCCAACGTCCTGACTTTC
cdr3_aa: CASSQDQADLSGANVLTF

d_call: NA
clone_size: few
j_call: TRBJ2-7
v_call: TRBV7-2
cdr3_nt: TGTGCCAGCAGCTTAGAACTCCTGCCCTCCTACGAGCAGTGCTTC
cdr3_aa: CASSLELLPSYEQCF

d_call: TRBD1
clone_size: NA
j_call: TRBJ1-1
v_call: TRBV5-1
cdr3_nt: TGCGCCAGCAGCCGGACAGACAGGGGGAACACTGAAGCTTTCTTT
cdr3_aa: CASSRTDRGNTEAFF

d_call: NA
clone_size: NA
j_call: TRBJ2-7
v_call: TRBV7-6
cdr3_nt: TGTACCAGCAGCTTAGCGTTGGGCAGTTCCTACGAGCAGTACTTC
cdr3_aa: CTSSLALGSSYEQYF

d_call: NA
clone_size: NA
j_call: TRBJ1-1
v_call: TRBV19
cdr3_nt: TGTGCCAGTAGTATAGGCGGACTCAACGAAGCTTTCTTT
cdr3_aa: CASSIGGLNEAFF

d_call: TRBD2
clone_size: NA
j_call: TRBJ2-7
v_call: TRBV7-2
cdr3_nt: TGTGCCAGCAGCTTATTTAGCGGGGGGCCTCTCGAGCAGTACTTC
cdr3_aa: CASSLFSGGPLEQYF

d_call: NA
clone_size: NA
j_call: TRBJ2-7
v_call: TRBV5-5
cdr3_nt: TGTGCCAGCAGCTGGGGAACAGGGGAGCAGTACTTC
cdr3_aa: CASSWGTGEQYF

d_call: NA
clone_size: few
j_call: TRBJ2-5
v_call: TRBV7-2
cdr3_nt: TGTGCCAGCAGCTTAGCAAGGGTCCAAGAGACCCAGTACTTC
cdr3_aa: CASSLARVQETQYF

d_call: NA
clone_size: NA
j_call: TRBJ2-2
v_call: TRBV10-1
cdr3_nt: TGCGCCAGCAGGGAAACCGGGGAGCTGTTTTTT
cdr3_aa: CASRETGELFF

d_call: NA
clone_size: NA
j_call: TRBJ2-3
v_call: TRBV5-1
cdr3_nt: TGCGCCAGCAGTTTGCGAGCTGATGGTTGGAATGAGCAGTACTTT
cdr3_aa: CASSLRADGWNEQYF

d_call: TRBD1
clone_size: NA
j_call: TRBJ2-7
v_call: TRBV19
cdr3_nt: TGTGCCAGTAAAGAGACAGGGCTTTCCTACGAGCAGTACTTC
cdr3_aa: CASKETGLSYEQYF

d_call: NA
clone_size: NA
j_call: TRBJ2-5
v_call: TRBV7-3
cdr3_nt: TGTGCCAGCAGCCCAGCCCTGAGGAAAGAGACCAAGTACTTC
cdr3_aa: CASSPALRKETKYF

d_call: TRBD1
clone_size: few
j_call: TRBJ1-2
v_call: TRBV20-1
cdr3_nt: TGCAGTGCCCAATCCGGGACAGGCTATGGCTACACCTTC
cdr3_aa: CSAQSGTGYGYTF

d_call: NA
clone_size: NA
j_call: TRBJ2-7
v_call: TRBV5-1
cdr3_nt: TGCGCCAGCAGCCCAGGTGACCCAGGGGAGGGGAAGCAGTACTTC
cdr3_aa: CASSPGDPGEGKQYF

d_call: NA
clone_size: NA
j_call: TRBJ1-1
v_call: TRBV6-6
cdr3_nt: TGTGCCAGCAGTGTTAACGACCAAGGCAAAGCTTTCTTT
cdr3_aa: CASSVNDQGKAFF

d_call: TRBD1
clone_size: few
j_call: TRBJ2-1
v_call: TRBV19
cdr3_nt: TGTGCCAGTAGTATCGACAGGGTATTGAATGAGCAGTTCTTC
cdr3_aa: CASSIDRVLNEQFF

d_call: NA
clone_size: NA
j_call: TRBJ2-2
v_call: TRBV24-1
cdr3_nt: TGTGCCACCAGTGATCCCGGAGATACAGGGTATCCCGGGGAGCTGTTTTTT
cdr3_aa: CATSDPGDTGYPGELFF

d_call: NA
clone_size: NA
j_call: TRBJ1-1
v_call: TRBV5-1
cdr3_nt: TGCGCCAGCAGCTTGTATTCGAACACTGAAGCTTTCTTT
cdr3_aa: CASSLYSNTEAFF

d_call: TRBD2
clone_size: few
j_call: TRBJ2-1
v_call: TRBV6-1
cdr3_nt: TGTGCCAGCAGTGAACATCTAGCGGGGTCCTACAATGAGCAGTTCTTC
cdr3_aa: CASSEHLAGSYNEQFF

d_call: NA
clone_size: NA
j_call: TRBJ2-7
v_call: TRBV7-9
cdr3_nt: TGTGCCATTGGGTGGGGTATCGATGGCTCCTACGAGCAGTACTTC
cdr3_aa: CAIGWGIDGSYEQYF

d_call: TRBD1
clone_size: few
j_call: TRBJ1-4
v_call: TRBV5-1
cdr3_nt: TGCGCCAGCAGCGAACAGGGGACTGAAAAACTGTTTTTT
cdr3_aa: CASSEQGTEKLFF

d_call: NA
clone_size: few
j_call: TRBJ2-3
v_call: TRBV2
cdr3_nt: TGTGCCAGCAGCTTGGATTTGCGGCGGGCGAAGCAGTATTTT
cdr3_aa: CASSLDLRRAKQYF

d_call: NA
clone_size: NA
j_call: TRBJ1-1
v_call: TRBV10-3
cdr3_nt: TGTGCCATCAGTGACAGGGTGAACACTGAAGCTTTCTTT
cdr3_aa: CAISDRVNTEAFF

d_call: TRBD2
clone_size: NA
j_call: TRBJ2-7
v_call: TRBV11-2
cdr3_nt: TGTGCCAGCAGCCAGGCCCTAGCGGGAGGGCCGGTCTACGAGCAGTACTTC
cdr3_aa: CASSQALAGGPVYEQYF

d_call: NA
clone_size: NA
j_call: TRBJ2-3
v_call: TRBV15
cdr3_nt: TGTGCCACCAGCAGATCCCCGCGCCTCGATCTCACAGATACGCAGTATTTT
cdr3_aa: CATSRSPRLDLTDTQYF

d_call: TRBD1
clone_size: NA
j_call: TRBJ1-5
v_call: TRBV20-1
cdr3_nt: TGCAGTGCTAGTCGCGGACAGGGGCCAAATCAGCCCCAGCATTTT
cdr3_aa: CSASRGQGPNQPQHF